These 32 T cell receptor beta chains came from one sample sequenced in a study of T cells expressing NK-cell markers. From its re-call of the 5' RACE reads, TCRdb lists each CDR3 protein once, without DNA. Listed are fewer than 400,000 distinct CDR3 sequences; 5.2% falls within the top ten. Material: blood T cells: a sorted CD56 or NKG2C T cell subset, CD4+ or CD8+ T cells, or bulk PBMC T cells (not recorded which). These receptor sequences come from a man aged 18-75 years in good health.

This chain links TRBV7-8 with TRBJ2-3; TCRdb outputs TRBD2, but without DNA this stays unchecked. Per the germline V gene, CDR1 is SGHVS and CDR2 is FQNEAQ. The CDR3 covers 17 residues. CDR3 loop: CASSPRQRGVFTDTQYF. Drawing the rest from reference TRBV7-8 and TRBJ2-3, the complete variable domain is GAGVSQSPRYKVAKRGQDVALRCDPISGHVSLFWYQQALGQGPEFLTYFQNEAQLDKSGLPSDRFFAERPEGSVSTLKIQRTQQEDSAVYLCASSPRQRGVFTDTQYFGPGTRLTVL.

The V call is TRBV27, the J call TRBJ1-2; TCRdb lists TRBD1, though no DNA is available to test this call. The V gene's germline CDR1 is MNHEY and CDR2 SMNVEV (reference sequence). The length of the CDR3 is 15 residues. The CDR3: CASSSFGTANYGYTF.

The V call is TRBV11-3, the J call TRBJ2-3; the TCRdb D gene call, TRBD1, has no DNA to confirm it. The germline V gene has CDR1 SGHNT and CDR2 YENEEA. This CDR3 has 15 residues. The CDR3 region is CASSLGHSGPDTQYF.

The rearrangement uses TRBV5-1 and TRBJ2-1; lacking DNA, the TRBD1 call made by TCRdb goes unchecked. The CDR3 covers 15 residues. CDR1 is SGHRS and CDR2 is YFSETQ in the germline V gene. CDR3 in amino acids: CASSQPGQGINEQFF.

This sequence joins TRBV3-1 and TRBJ2-1. There are 15 residues in the CDR3. Germline CDR1 LGHDT, CDR2 YNNKEL (reference sequence). CDR3 loop: CASSPYGEFWNEQFF.

The chain links TRBV7-3 to TRBJ1-2; TCRdb outputs TRBD1, but without DNA this stays unchecked. This CDR3 has 13 residues. The V gene's germline CDR1 is SGHTA and CDR2 FQGTGA. This CDR3 reads CASSLRDRGGYTF.

J is TRBJ2-5 and V is TRBV5-4. The germline V gene encodes CDR1 SGHNT and CDR2 YYREEE (reference sequence). The CDR3 is 13 amino acids. The CDR3 loop is CASSGRREETQYF.

The rearrangement links TRBV20-1 to TRBJ1-1; TCRdb returns TRBD1, unconfirmable since there is no DNA. The germline CDR1 and CDR2 sequences are DFQATT and SNEGSKA (reference sequence). The CDR3 covers 14 residues. The CDR3 is CSAPRQGMNTEAFF.

This chain links TRBV5-5 with TRBJ1-1; TCRdb lists TRBD1, though no DNA is available to test this call. The length of the CDR3 is 18 residues. Germline V gene data show CDR1 as SGHKS and CDR2 as YYEKEE (reference sequence). The CDR3 spells CASSLRGPDLTRGTEAFF.

The chain is built from TRBV12-3 or TRBV12-4 and TRBJ2-1; TCRdb reports TRBD1, a call that lacks DNA to check it against. This CDR3 region has 15 residues. Here the CDR3 reads CASSLSGGKGYEQFF.

V is TRBV7-8 and J is TRBJ2-7. CDR1 SGHVS and CDR2 FQNEAQ come from the germline V gene. The CDR3 runs 14 residues. The CDR3 here is CASSLWVGDYEQYF. The full variable domain, in which reference TRBV7-8 and TRBJ2-7 provide the parts outside the CDR3, is GAGVSQSPRYKVAKRGQDVALRCDPISGHVSLFWYQQALGQGPEFLTYFQNEAQLDKSGLPSDRFFAERPEGSVSTLKIQRTQQEDSAVYLCASSLWVGDYEQYFGPGTRLTVT.

The gene calls are TRBV6-1 and TRBJ2-4. Germline V gives CDR1 MNHNS, CDR2 SASEGT. The CDR3 is 15 amino acids. CDR3 in amino acids: CASSEFGQTKNIQYF.

The chain employs TRBV10-2 and TRBJ1-2; there is no DNA to check the TCRdb D call of TRBD1. In germline, CDR1 is WSHSY, CDR2 SAAADI. The CDR3 is made up of 14 amino acids. This CDR3 is CASRDGQAGYGYTF.

This sequence joins TRBV3-1 and TRBJ2-7; TCRdb picks TRBD1, but there is no DNA to check that call. This CDR3 contains 16 residues. Germline V gives CDR1 LGHDT, CDR2 YNNKEL (reference sequence). The CDR3 spells CASSHLVGTISYEQYF.

The V gene is TRBV18, the J gene TRBJ1-1; TCRdb reports TRBD1, a call that lacks DNA to check it against. The CDR3 spans 15 residues. Germline loops: CDR1 KGHSH, CDR2 LQKENI. The CDR3 region is CASSTSYRDNTEAFF.

The chain links TRBV29-1 to TRBJ2-7; TCRdb proposes TRBD1, but this gene call is untestable without DNA. Germline-derived CDR1 and CDR2 are SQVTM and ANQGSEA. The CDR3 spans 14 residues. CDR3 amino acids: CSVVHSRGAYEQYF.

The chain carries TRBV19 and TRBJ2-1. Per the germline V gene, CDR1 is LNHDA and CDR2 is SQIVND (reference sequence). This CDR3 spans 14 amino acids. The CDR3 region is CASSNRGSYNEQFF.

This chain uses TRBV12-3 or TRBV12-4 with TRBJ1-5; with no DNA, the TCRdb D assignment of TRBD1 cannot be verified. CDR3 length: 15 amino acids. CDR3 loop: CASRLDRHSNQPQHF.

This sequence joins TRBV20-1 and TRBJ2-5; TCRdb picks TRBD1, but there is no DNA to check that call. The CDR3 loop spans 14 amino acids. CDR1 DFQATT and CDR2 SNEGSKA come from the germline V gene (reference sequence). Here the CDR3 reads CSAYLPGPIGAQYF.

The CDR3 sequence is CSATGGVRAEQYF. This rearrangement joins TRBV20-1 to TRBJ2-7; TCRdb's D call, TRBD1, is unchecked because there is no DNA. CDR3 length: 13 residues. The germline CDR1 and CDR2 sequences are DFQATT and SNEGSKA (reference sequence).

The chain combines TRBV20-1 with TRBJ2-7; TCRdb names TRBD1, which stays unverified in the absence of DNA. Germline V CDR1 and CDR2: DFQATT, SNEGSKA (reference sequence). The CDR3 consists of 14 residues. The CDR3 is CSATRQGVTYEQYF.

V gene TRBV12-3 or TRBV12-4 combines with J gene TRBJ2-5. CDR3 size: 17 residues. The CDR3 reads CASRLSARGKKQETQYF.

The chain carries TRBV5-6 and TRBJ1-2. The CDR3 is 15 amino acids. Germline CDR1 and CDR2: SGHDT and YYEEEE. CDR3: CASSLPTRRNYGYTF.

This chain connects TRBV27 to TRBJ2-3; the D gene TCRdb calls, TRBD2, cannot be checked with no DNA. The germline V gene has CDR1 MNHEY and CDR2 SMNVEV (reference sequence). This CDR3 is 16 amino acids long. CDR3 amino acids: CASSFKALHYTDTQYF.

V is TRBV7-9 and J is TRBJ2-7. Germline CDR1 SEHNR, CDR2 FQNEAQ (reference sequence). CDR3 length: 14 amino acids. This CDR3 is CASSLVDITYEQYF.

V gene TRBV7-9 combines with J gene TRBJ1-2; the D call of TRBD1 rests on TCRdb alone, since no DNA is present to check it. This CDR3 contains 15 residues. From germline, CDR1 is SEHNR and CDR2 FQNEAQ (reference sequence). The CDR3 protein is CASSQGQERPLGYTF.

The chain recombines TRBV27 with TRBJ2-4; as DNA is missing, the TRBD1 call by TCRdb cannot be tested. Germline CDR1 and CDR2: MNHEY and SMNVEV (reference sequence). This CDR3 spans 16 amino acids. CDR3 amino acids: CASSYRQGQSKNIQYF.

The gene calls are TRBV28 and TRBJ2-1; without DNA, the TCRdb call of TRBD1 cannot be checked. Germline V gene data show CDR1 as MDHEN and CDR2 as SYDVKM. The CDR3 totals 14 residues. CDR3 amino acids: CASSPSGLSDEQFF.

The J gene is TRBJ1-5, the V gene TRBV18. The CDR3 is 14 amino acids. Per the germline V gene, CDR1 is KGHSH and CDR2 is LQKENI. CDR3 loop: CASSPNYSNQPQHF.

The V call is TRBV24-1, the J call TRBJ2-1. CDR1 KGHDR and CDR2 SFDVKD come from the germline V gene. This CDR3 is 14 amino acids long. CDR3 region: CATSGPYSYNEQFF.

The chain has TRBV2 and TRBJ1-5; the D call of TRBD1 rests on TCRdb alone, since no DNA is present to check it. The CDR3 has 13 residues. CDR1 SNHLY and CDR2 FYNNEI come from the germline V gene. CDR3 protein: CAGQGEIDQPQHF.

The chain couples TRBV5-1 to TRBJ2-1; checking the TCRdb D call of TRBD1 is not possible without DNA. The CDR3 has 15 amino acids. Germline V lookup: CDR1 SGHRS, CDR2 YFSETQ. CDR3 in amino acids: CASSLFARDPAPQIF.